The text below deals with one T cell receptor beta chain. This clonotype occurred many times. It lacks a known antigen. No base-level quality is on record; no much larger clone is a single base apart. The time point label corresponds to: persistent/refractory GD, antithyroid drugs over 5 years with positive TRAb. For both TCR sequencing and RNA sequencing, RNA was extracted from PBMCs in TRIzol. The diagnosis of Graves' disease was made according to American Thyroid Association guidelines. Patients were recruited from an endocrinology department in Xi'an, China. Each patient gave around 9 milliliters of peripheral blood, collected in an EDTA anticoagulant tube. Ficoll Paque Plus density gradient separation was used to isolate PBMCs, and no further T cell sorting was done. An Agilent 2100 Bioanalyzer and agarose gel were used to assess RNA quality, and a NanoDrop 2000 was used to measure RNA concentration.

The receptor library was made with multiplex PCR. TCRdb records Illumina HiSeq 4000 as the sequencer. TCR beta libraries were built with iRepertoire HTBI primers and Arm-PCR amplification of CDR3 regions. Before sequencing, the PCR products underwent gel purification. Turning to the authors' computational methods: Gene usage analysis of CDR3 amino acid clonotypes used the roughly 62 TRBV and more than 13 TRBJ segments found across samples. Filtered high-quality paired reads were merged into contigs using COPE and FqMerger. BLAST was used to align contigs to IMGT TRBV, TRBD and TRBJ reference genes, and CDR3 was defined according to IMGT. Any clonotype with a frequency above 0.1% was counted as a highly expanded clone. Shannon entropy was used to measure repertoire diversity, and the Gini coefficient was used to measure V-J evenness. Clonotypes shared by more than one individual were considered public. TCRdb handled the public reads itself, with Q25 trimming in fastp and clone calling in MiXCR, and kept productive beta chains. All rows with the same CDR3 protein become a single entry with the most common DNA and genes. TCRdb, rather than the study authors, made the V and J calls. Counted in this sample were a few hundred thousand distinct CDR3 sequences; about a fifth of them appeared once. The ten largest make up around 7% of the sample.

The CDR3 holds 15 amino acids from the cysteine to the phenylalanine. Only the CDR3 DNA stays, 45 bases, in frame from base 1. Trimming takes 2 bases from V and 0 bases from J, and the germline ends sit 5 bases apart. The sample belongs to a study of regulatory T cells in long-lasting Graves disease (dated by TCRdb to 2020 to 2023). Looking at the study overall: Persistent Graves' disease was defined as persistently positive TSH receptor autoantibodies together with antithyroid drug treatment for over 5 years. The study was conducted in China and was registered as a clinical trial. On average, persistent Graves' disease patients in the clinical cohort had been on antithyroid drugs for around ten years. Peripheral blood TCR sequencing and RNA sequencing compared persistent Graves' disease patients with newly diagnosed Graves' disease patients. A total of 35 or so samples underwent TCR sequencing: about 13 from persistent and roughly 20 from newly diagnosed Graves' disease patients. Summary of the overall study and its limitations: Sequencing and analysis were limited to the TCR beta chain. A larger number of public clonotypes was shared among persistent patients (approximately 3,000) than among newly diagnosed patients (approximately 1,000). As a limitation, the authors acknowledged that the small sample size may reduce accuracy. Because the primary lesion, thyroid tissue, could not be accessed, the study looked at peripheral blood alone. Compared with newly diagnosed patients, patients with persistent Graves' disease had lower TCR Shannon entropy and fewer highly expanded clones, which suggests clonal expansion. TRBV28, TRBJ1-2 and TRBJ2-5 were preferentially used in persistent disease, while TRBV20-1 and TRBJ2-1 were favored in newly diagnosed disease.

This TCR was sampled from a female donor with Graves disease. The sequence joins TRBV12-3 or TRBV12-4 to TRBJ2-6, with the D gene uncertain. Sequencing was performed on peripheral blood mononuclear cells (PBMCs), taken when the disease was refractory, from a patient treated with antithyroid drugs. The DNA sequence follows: TGTGCCAGCAGTTTACAGAGCTCTGGGGCCAACGTCCTGACTTTC. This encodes CASSLQSSGANVLTF.